A single sample is the source of the 21 T cell receptor beta chains below, sequenced in a study of CD8 T cells in Susac syndrome. The authors reverse transcribed roughly 0.5 to 1 ug RNA with random hexamers. TCRdb re-analysed the immunoSEQ multiplex PCR reads in MiXCR, keeping a single row per CDR3 protein. Here the sample spans about 440,000 distinct CDR3 sequences, 75% to 90% being singletons. Sample: CD8+ T cells from PBMCs. The receptors were sampled from a human donor with multiple sclerosis.

The chain joins TRBV6-1 to TRBJ2-3; D is undetermined. Per the germline V gene, CDR1 is MNHNS and CDR2 is SASEGT. The CDR3 has 18 residues. V was clipped by 6 bases and J by 1 base, with 23 bases between them. The CDR3 bases are TGTGCCAGCAGCCCTTCCGGGCCGCTTTCGTTGGGCACAGATACGCAGTATTTT. Protein sequence: CASSPSGPLSLGTDTQYF.

This rearrangement joins TRBV6-5 to TRBJ2-1; 7 bases line up with TRBD2. The J segment lost 2 bases and the V segment lost 2 bases, leaving 6 bases of the junction unmatched. The CDR3 extends over 16 amino acids. Germline lookup yields CDR1 MNHEY and CDR2 SVGAGI. CDR3 DNA: TGTGCCAGCAGTTACGGGTCTAGCGGAGCCTACAATGAGCAGTTCTTC. It yields the protein CASSYGSSGAYNEQFF.

In DNA, the CDR3 is TGTGCCAGCAGGACTCCCGGGCCCTCAGAGCAGTTCTTC. It specifies CASRTPGPSEQFF. The rearrangement uses TRBV28 and TRBJ2-1; D not certain. The CDR3 consists of 13 residues. From germline, CDR1 is MDHEN and CDR2 SYDVKM. The V end lost 6 bases, the J end lost 10 bases, and 16 bases lay between the germline ends.

This chain links TRBV5-4 with TRBJ1-1; tentative D call: TRBD1 (6 bases). The CDR3 contains 15 residues. V lost 0 bases and J 4 bases, leaving 13 bases between the germline ends. Looked up from germline, CDR1 is SGHNT and CDR2 is YYREEE (reference sequence). CDR3 region: CASSLVDRGATEAFF. The CDR3 DNA reads as TGTGCCAGCAGCTTGGTGGATAGGGGGGCCACTGAAGCTTTCTTT.

The CDR3 region has the DNA TGTGCCAGCAGGAGGGGGCAAAACTATGGCTACACCTTC. Amino acids: CASRRGQNYGYTF. This chain joins TRBV2 and TRBJ1-2; the match to TRBD1 covers 7 bases. V lost 6 bases to trimming and J lost 2 bases; unmatched junction nucleotides: 3. The length of the CDR3 is 13 residues. Germline CDR1 is SNHLY and CDR2 is FYNNEI. The variable domain in full, completed from reference TRBV2 and TRBJ1-2, reads EPEVTQTPSHQVTQMGQEVILRCVPISNHLYFYWYRQILGQKVEFLVSFYNNEISEKSEIFDDQFSVERPDGSNFTLKIRSTKLEDSAMYFCASRRGQNYGYTFGSGTRLTVV.

The chain has TRBV10-2 and TRBJ2-1, with D possibly matching TRBD2 (6 bases). The germline gives CDR1 WSHSY, CDR2 SAAADI. Deletions cut 6 bases from V and 9 bases from J, with 30 bases between. CDR3 length equals 18 residues. The CDR3 is CASSGGLSGTDYFSEQFF. The DNA of the CDR3 is TGCGCCAGCAGCGGAGGGCTATCCGGGACCGATTACTTCAGTGAGCAGTTCTTC.

This clonotype was counted between two and nine times. V is TRBV2 and J is TRBJ2-7, with D hard to call. V dropped 10 bases and J dropped 2 bases, with 12 bases sitting between them. CDR1 is SNHLY, CDR2 FYNNEI, per germline. The CDR3 is made up of 12 amino acids. CDR3 in amino acids: CAIRTRPYEQYF. The CDR3 region has the DNA TGTGCCATTCGGACCCGACCCTACGAGCAGTACTTC.

This chain connects TRBV4-1 to TRBJ1-5; D unclear. The CDR3 loop spans 15 amino acids. V lost 1 base and J 2 bases, leaving 9 bases between the germline ends. CDR1 and CDR2 from the germline V gene are MGHRA and YSYEKL. The CDR3 bases are TGCGCCAGCAGCCAAGCCGGGGATGGCAATCAGCCCCAGCATTTT. It yields the protein CASSQAGDGNQPQHF.

V is TRBV5-1 and J is TRBJ2-4, with 7 bases aligning to TRBD1. Germline-derived CDR1 and CDR2 are SGHRS and YFSETQ. V lost 3 bases, J lost 6 bases, and 9 bases stayed unmatched. The CDR3 covers 15 residues. DNA of the CDR3: TGCGCCAGCAGCTACGATCCAGGGGGTGGAAACATTCAGTACTTC. Encoded protein: CASSYDPGGGNIQYF. Full variable domain (rest looked up from reference TRBV5-1 and TRBJ2-4): KAGVTQTPRYLIKTRGQQVTLSCSPISGHRSVSWYQQTPGQGLQFLFEYFSETQRNKGNFPGRFSGRQFSNSRSEMNVSTLELGDSALYLCASSYDPGGGNIQYFGAGTRLSVL.

V and J are TRBV7-6 and TRBJ1-4; maybe TRBD1 (5 bases). The V end lost 0 bases, the J end lost 3 bases, and 11 bases lay between the germline ends. The CDR3 contains 16 residues. Germline V lookup: CDR1 SGHVS, CDR2 FNYEAQ. For the CDR3, the DNA is TGTGCCAGCAGCTTAGCGATCAGGGAACCTAATGAAAAACTGTTTTTT. This encodes CASSLAIREPNEKLFF.

V is TRBV5-1 and J is TRBJ1-1; possible D gene TRBD1, 5 bases. The CDR3 consists of 15 residues. V lost 1 base and J lost 2, with 12 bases in between. Germline loops: CDR1 SGHRS, CDR2 YFSETQ. The chain's CDR3 is CASSLLVQGNTEAFF. For the CDR3, the DNA is TGCGCCAGCAGCTTGCTGGTTCAGGGAAACACTGAAGCTTTCTTT.

The CDR3 DNA sequence: TGTGCCAGCAGACTAGCGGGAGGGCCGGGGGATACGCAGTATTTT. This codes for CASRLAGGPGDTQYF. The chain links TRBV2 to TRBJ2-3; 13 positions agree with TRBD2. The CDR3 is 15 amino acids. The junction had 6 bases not matched to a gene; V was cut back by 6 bases and J by 6 bases. The germline CDR1 and CDR2 sequences are SNHLY and FYNNEI.

The V and J genes are TRBV4-1 and TRBJ1-6; 7 nucleotides match TRBD1. Germline V gives CDR1 MGHRA, CDR2 YSYEKL. CDR3 length equals 16 residues. V lost 1 base to trimming and J lost 10 bases; unmatched junction nucleotides: 10. In DNA form, the CDR3 reads TGCGCCAGCAGCCAAGCGGTAGGGGGCAAGCAGTCACCCCTCCACTTT. It specifies CASSQAVGGKQSPLHF.

The chain couples TRBV28 to TRBJ2-3; 8 bases match TRBD2. Per germline, CDR1 MDHEN and CDR2 SYDVKM. The CDR3 is made up of 14 amino acids. Trimming took 5 bases from V and 5 from J; bases not matched to a gene: 6. The DNA of the CDR3 is TGTGCCAGCAGTCTCAGCGGGAGTAGAGATACGCAGTATTTT. Protein sequence: CASSLSGSRDTQYF.

As for this clonotype: Because it lacks the conserved phenylalanine or tryptophan at the end, this CDR3 is likely a read error. V and J are TRBV27 and TRBJ2-7; D is ambiguous. The germline V gene encodes CDR1 MNHEY and CDR2 SMNVEV (reference sequence). There are 13 residues in the CDR3. Trimming pared 3 bases from V and 3 bases from J, leaving 9 bases between. Written as DNA, the CDR3 is TGTGCCAGCAGTTTTTCCGACCACTACGAGCAGTACCTC. Protein sequence: CASSFSDHYEQYL.

This clonotype occurred once. The rearrangement links TRBV30 to TRBJ2-7; D is unclear. CDR1 is GTSNPN, CDR2 SVGIG, per germline (reference sequence). This CDR3 is built from 13 residues. Trimming took off 2 bases at V and 4 bases at J, with 12 bases between the two ends. CDR3 nucleotide sequence: TGTGCCTGGAGTTCCGGAGAGGCATACGAGCAGTACTTC. Translated: CAWSSGEAYEQYF.

The chain combines TRBV9 with TRBJ2-3; either TRBD1 or TRBD2 may supply D (5 bases each). The germline gives CDR1 SGDLS, CDR2 YYNGEE. This CDR3 spans 15 amino acids. The V end was cut by 0 bases, the J end by 4 bases, with 12 bases between. The chain's CDR3 is CASSVASLGADTQYF. CDR3 nucleotide sequence: TGTGCCAGCAGCGTAGCTAGTCTGGGGGCAGATACGCAGTATTTT.

This chain links TRBV27 with TRBJ2-1; 11 bases fit TRBD2. The J segment lost 10 bases and the V segment lost 1 base, leaving 9 bases of the junction unmatched. Germline V gene data show CDR1 as MNHEY and CDR2 as SMNVEV (reference sequence). CDR3 size: 16 residues. The CDR3 DNA is TGTGCCAGCAGTTTATTGACTAGCGGGGCCTTAGGGGAGCAGTTCTTC. It translates to CASSLLTSGALGEQFF.

This chain uses TRBV27 with TRBJ2-7; D is uncertain. Per germline, CDR1 MNHEY and CDR2 SMNVEV (reference sequence). Trimming took off 8 bases at V and 4 bases at J, with 12 bases between the two ends. The CDR3 is made up of 12 amino acids. The CDR3 sequence: CASGLGVYEQYF. The CDR3 bases are TGTGCCAGCGGGCTCGGAGTATACGAGCAGTACTTC.

The chain carries TRBV28 and TRBJ2-3; D ambiguous. The germline gives CDR1 MDHEN, CDR2 SYDVKM. This CDR3 is built from 16 residues. Trimming pared 5 bases from V and 1 base from J, leaving 16 bases between. This CDR3 is CASSLNLEEGTDTQYF. In nucleotides, the CDR3 is TGTGCCAGCAGTCTTAACTTAGAAGAGGGCACAGATACGCAGTATTTT. The whole variable domain, remainder taken from reference TRBV28 and TRBJ2-3, is DVKVTQSSRYLVKRTGEKVFLECVQDMDHENMFWYRQDPGLGLRLIYFSYDVKMKEKGDIPEGYSVSREKKERFSLILESASTNQTSMYLCASSLNLEEGTDTQYFGPGTRLTVL.

The chain carries TRBV11-2 and TRBJ1-1; the D is unclear. Germline CDR1 reads SGHAT; CDR2 reads FQNNGV. This CDR3 spans 11 amino acids. Trimming took off 3 bases at V and 11 bases at J, with 10 bases between the two ends. CDR3 DNA sequence: TGTGCCAGCAGCTTCCCCCCCTCGGCTTTCTTT. Its protein product is CASSFPPSAFF.